This T cell receptor beta chain was sequenced for a study of cytomegalovirus exposure and HLA in healthy donors. The CDR3 has 13 residues. CDR1 is MNHEY and CDR2 is SMNVEV in the germline V gene (reference sequence). V shed 3 bases and J shed 5 bases, with 10 bases lying between them. The study, taken as a whole, reports: Most subjects had HLA-A and HLA-B alleles reportedly predicted accurately by TCR beta sequences.

The PCR made use of 60 Vbeta and 13 Jbeta primers. Using immunoSEQ multiplex PCR, the repertoire was profiled, and TCRdb retains in-frame clones only, with some absent. Of around 230,000 clones listed, about three quarters are singletons. For this clone: Its cognate antigen is unknown.

J is TRBJ1-2 and V is TRBV27; D is ambiguous. The clonotype was recovered from a male donor in good health and CMV-seronegative. The sample taken for sequencing was PBMCs. CDR3 region: CASSFQSFYGYTF. The CDR3 bases are TGTGCCAGCAGTTTTCAGTCATTTTATGGCTACACCTTC.